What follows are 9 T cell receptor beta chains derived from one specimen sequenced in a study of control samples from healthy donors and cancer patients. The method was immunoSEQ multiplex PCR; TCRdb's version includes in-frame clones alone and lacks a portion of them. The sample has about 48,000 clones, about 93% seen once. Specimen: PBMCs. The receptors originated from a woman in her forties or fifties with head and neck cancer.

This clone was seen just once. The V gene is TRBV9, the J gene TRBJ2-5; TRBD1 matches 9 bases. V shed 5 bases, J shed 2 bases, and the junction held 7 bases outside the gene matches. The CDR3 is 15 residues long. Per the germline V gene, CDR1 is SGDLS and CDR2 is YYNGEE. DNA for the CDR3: TGTGCCAGCAGTACATCCGGGACAGGGCAAGAGACCCAGTACTTC. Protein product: CASSTSGTGQETQYF.

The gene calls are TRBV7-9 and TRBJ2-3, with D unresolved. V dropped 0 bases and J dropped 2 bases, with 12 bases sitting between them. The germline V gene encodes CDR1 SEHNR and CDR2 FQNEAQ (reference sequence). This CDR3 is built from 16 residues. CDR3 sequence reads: CASSLADWVSTDTQYF. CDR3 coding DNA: TGTGCCAGCAGCTTAGCAGACTGGGTTTCCACAGATACGCAGTATTTT. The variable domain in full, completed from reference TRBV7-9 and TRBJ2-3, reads DTGVSQNPRHKITKRGQNVTFRCDPISEHNRLYWYRQTLGQGPEFLTYFQNEAQLEKSRLLSDRFSAERPKGSFSTLEIQRTEQGDSAMYLCASSLADWVSTDTQYFGPGTRLTVL.

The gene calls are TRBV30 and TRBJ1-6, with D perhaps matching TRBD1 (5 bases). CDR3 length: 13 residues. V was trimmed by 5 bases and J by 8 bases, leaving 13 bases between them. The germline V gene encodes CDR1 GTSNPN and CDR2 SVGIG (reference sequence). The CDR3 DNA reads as TGTGCCTGGCAGGGTTTTCGAGATTCACCCCTCCACTTT. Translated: CAWQGFRDSPLHF.

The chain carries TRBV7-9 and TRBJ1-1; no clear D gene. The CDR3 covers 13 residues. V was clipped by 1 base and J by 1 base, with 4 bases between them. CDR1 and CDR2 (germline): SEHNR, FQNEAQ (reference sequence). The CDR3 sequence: CASSLEANTEAFF. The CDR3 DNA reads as TGTGCCAGCAGCTTAGAGGCGAACACTGAAGCTTTCTTT.

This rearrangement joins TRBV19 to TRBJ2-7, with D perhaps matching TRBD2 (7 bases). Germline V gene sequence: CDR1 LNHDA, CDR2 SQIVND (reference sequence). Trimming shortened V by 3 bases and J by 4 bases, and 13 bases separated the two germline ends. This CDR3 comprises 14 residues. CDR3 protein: CASSIGGGAYEQYF. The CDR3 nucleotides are TGTGCCAGTAGTATCGGTGGGGGGGCGTACGAGCAGTACTTC.

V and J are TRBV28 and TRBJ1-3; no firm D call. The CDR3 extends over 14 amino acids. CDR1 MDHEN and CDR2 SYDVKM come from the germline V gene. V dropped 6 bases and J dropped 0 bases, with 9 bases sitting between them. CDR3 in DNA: TGTGCCAGCAGCCTACAGCTCTCTGGAAACACCATATATTTT. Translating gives CASSLQLSGNTIYF.

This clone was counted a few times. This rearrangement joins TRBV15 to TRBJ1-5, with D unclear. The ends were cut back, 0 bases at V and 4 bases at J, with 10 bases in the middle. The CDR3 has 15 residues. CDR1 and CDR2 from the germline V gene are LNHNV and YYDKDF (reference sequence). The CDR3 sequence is CATSRDLGNNQPQHF. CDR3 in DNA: TGTGCCACCAGCAGAGACTTAGGTAATAATCAGCCCCAGCATTTT.

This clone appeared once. Written as DNA, the CDR3 is TGTGCCTGGAGCGAGCAGTACTTC. Protein sequence: CAWSEQYF. The rearrangement links TRBV30 to TRBJ2-7; no definite D call. V lost 3 bases to trimming and J lost 6 bases, with 0 bases between them. The CDR3 totals 8 residues. Germline lookup yields CDR1 GTSNPN and CDR2 SVGIG (reference sequence).

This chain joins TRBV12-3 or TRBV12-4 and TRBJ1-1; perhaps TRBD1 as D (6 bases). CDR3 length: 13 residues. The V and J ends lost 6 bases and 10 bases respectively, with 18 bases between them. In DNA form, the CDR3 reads TGTGCCAGCAGCCCGACTGCAGGGGCGCGAGCTTTCTTT. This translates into CASSPTAGARAFF.